The 20 T cell receptor beta chains below all came from one sample that was sequenced in a study of blood T cell repertoires in COVID-19. The method was immunoSEQ multiplex PCR; TCRdb's version includes in-frame clones alone and lacks a portion of them. The sample has 200,000 to 250,000 clones; just over 85% are singletons. Sequenced sample: peripheral blood. These receptors came from a man younger than 30 with active or convalescent COVID-19.

The chain couples TRBV10-1 to TRBJ2-1; 15 bases are a match to TRBD2. In germline, CDR1 is WNHNN, CDR2 SYGVQD (reference sequence). J was trimmed by 9 bases and V by 4 bases; bases with no gene match: 1. This CDR3 is built from 14 residues. The CDR3 DNA reads TGCGCCAGCAGTGTGGGACTAGCGGGGGGTGAGCAGTTCTTC. Its translation is CASSVGLAGGEQFF.

With respect to this clone: The junction shows a germline mismatch at one end, possibly a read error. The chain is built from TRBV6-2 or TRBV6-3 and TRBJ2-7, with TRBD1 matching 7 bases. The length of the CDR3 is 11 residues. CDR1 MNHEY and CDR2 SVGEGT come from the germline V gene. As DNA, the CDR3 is TGTGCCAGCAGTTACCCACAGGGGATCGCCTTC. Its translation: CASSYPQGIAF.

The chain employs TRBV4-2 and TRBJ2-7; D is undetermined. Trimming left V 0 bases short and J 7 bases short, with 10 bases between. Germline V gene lookup returns CDR1 LGHNA and CDR2 YNFKEQ. The CDR3 contains 13 residues. Here the CDR3 reads CASSQDRPGEQYF. The DNA for the CDR3 is TGTGCCAGCAGCCAAGATCGTCCCGGTGAGCAGTACTTC.

V and J are TRBV3-1 (or the pseudogene TRBV3-2) and TRBJ2-7; D remains ambiguous. V lost 2 bases and J lost 6, with 11 bases in between. Germline CDR1 is LGHDT and CDR2 is YNNKEL (reference sequence). The CDR3 has 13 residues. Here the CDR3 DNA reads TGTGCCAGCAGCCAATTCTCACTTTCCGAGCAGTACTTC. Its protein product is CASSQFSLSEQYF.

The chain is built from TRBV30 and TRBJ1-3; TRBD1 might be the D (6 bases). Per germline, CDR1 GTSNPN and CDR2 SVGIG (reference sequence). This CDR3 region has 13 residues. Trimming shortened V by 4 bases and J by 3 bases, and 10 bases separated the two germline ends. CDR3 nucleotide sequence: TGTGCCTGGAAAGACAGGAATGGAAACACCATATATTTT. Translation gives CAWKDRNGNTIYF.

The chain links TRBV3-1 (or the pseudogene TRBV3-2) to TRBJ2-1; 16 nucleotides align to TRBD2. The CDR3 covers 18 residues. CDR1 is LGHDT and CDR2 is YNNKEL in the germline V gene (reference sequence). V was clipped by 6 bases and J by 0 bases; unmatched bases: 5. The chain's CDR3 is CASRSGLAGGPSYNEQFF. The CDR3, as DNA: TGTGCCAGCAGGTCGGGACTAGCGGGAGGGCCCTCCTACAATGAGCAGTTCTTC.

This clone was observed a few times. At the DNA level, this CDR3 is encoded by other sequences in the same sample as well. The V and J genes are TRBV19 and TRBJ1-5; no definite D call. The CDR3 is made up of 15 amino acids. V dropped 3 bases and J dropped 0 bases, with 9 bases sitting between them. The germline CDR1 and CDR2 sequences are LNHDA and SQIVND (reference sequence). CDR3 loop: CASSMAAYSNQPQHF. CDR3 in DNA: TGTGCCAGTAGTATGGCGGCTTATAGCAATCAGCCCCAGCATTTT.

This clone was seen only once. This sequence joins TRBV27 and TRBJ2-7, with D perhaps matching TRBD2 (5 bases). V dropped 10 bases and J dropped 1 base, with 11 bases sitting between them. Germline V lookup: CDR1 MNHEY, CDR2 SMNVEV (reference sequence). This CDR3 is 12 amino acids long. CDR3 nucleotide sequence: TGTGCCACAGTCGGGGAGTCCTACGAGCAGTACTTC. Translation: CATVGESYEQYF.

The chain recombines TRBV6-2 or TRBV6-3 with TRBJ2-2, with 10 nucleotides matching TRBD2. This CDR3 is 17 amino acids long. V lost 0 bases, J lost 7 bases, and 8 bases stayed unmatched. Germline CDR1 is MNHEY and CDR2 is SVGEGT. CDR3 loop: CASSYSVRTSGYGELFF. CDR3 bases: TGTGCCAGCAGTTACTCGGTCCGGACTAGCGGTTACGGGGAGCTGTTTTTT.

The chain combines TRBV7-6 with TRBJ1-5; 8 positions match TRBD1. The CDR3 sequence is 15 residues long. The trim removed 4 bases at V and 4 bases at J, leaving 6 bases unmatched. CDR1 and CDR2 (germline): SGHVS, FNYEAQ. CDR3 DNA sequence: TGTGCCAGCAGCTCGGGACAGGTGGGAAATCAGCCCCAGCATTTT. This codes for CASSSGQVGNQPQHF.

The CDR3 protein is CASSFRGNEKLFF. The CDR3 bases are TGTGCCAGCAGTTTCCGGGGTAATGAAAAACTGTTTTTT. This chain links TRBV6-5 with TRBJ1-4; D not resolved. Trimming pared 4 bases from V and 4 bases from J, leaving 7 bases between. CDR1 is MNHEY and CDR2 is SVGAGI in the germline V gene. This CDR3 is 13 amino acids long.

In its sample, this clone was seen once. This sample also contains other DNA sequences that code for the same CDR3. The chain is built from TRBV6-5 and TRBJ2-7; TRBD1 is a possible D gene (6 bases). The CDR3 contains 14 residues. V was pared by 1 base and J by 0 bases, with 7 bases between. CDR1 MNHEY and CDR2 SVGAGI come from the germline V gene. CDR3 DNA: TGTGCCAGCAGTTACTTACAGGGCTCCTACGAGCAGTACTTC. Amino acid sequence: CASSYLQGSYEQYF.

This chain uses TRBV9 with TRBJ2-7, with TRBD2 as a possible D gene (6 bases). The CDR3 is made up of 17 amino acids. With 0 bases removed from V and 3 bases from J, the gap between germline ends came to 19 bases. Germline-derived CDR1 and CDR2 are SGDLS and YYNGEE. CDR3 residues: CASSVGGEGTGVYEQYF. CDR3 nucleotide sequence: TGTGCCAGCAGCGTAGGGGGGGAAGGGACTGGAGTCTACGAGCAGTACTTC.

The chain joins TRBV14 to TRBJ1-2; 7 nucleotides line up with TRBD1. This CDR3 is 15 amino acids long. V dropped 1 base and J dropped 4; count of bases not matched to a gene: 6. Germline-derived CDR1 and CDR2 are SGHDN and FVKESK. As DNA, the CDR3 is TGTGCCAGCAGCCAAGCAACCGGGACAGCCTATGGCTACACCTTC. Translated, it gives CASSQATGTAYGYTF. The full variable domain, completed using reference TRBV14 and TRBJ1-2, is EAGVTQFPSHSVIEKGQTVTLRCDPISGHDNLYWYRRVMGKEIKFLLHFVKESKQDESGMPNNRFLAERTGGTYSTLKVQPAELEDSGVYFCASSQATGTAYGYTFGSGTRLTVV.

This sequence joins TRBV4-3 and TRBJ2-7, with TRBD1 identical over 7 bases. The germline V gene has CDR1 LGHNA and CDR2 YSLEER. V was pared by 0 bases and J by 2 bases, with 10 bases of the junction left unmatched. This CDR3 spans 17 amino acids. CDR3 coding DNA: TGCGCCAGCAGCCAAGAAGGATTGGGGCAGGGGGCCTACGAGCAGTACTTC. The encoded protein is CASSQEGLGQGAYEQYF.

This rearrangement joins TRBV2 to TRBJ2-7; D possibly corresponds to TRBD1 (7 bases). Looked up from germline, CDR1 is SNHLY and CDR2 is FYNNEI. Trimming removed 6 bases from V and 6 bases from J, with 12 bases in between. The CDR3 covers 12 residues. The CDR3 reads CASSEEGAEQYF. CDR3 DNA: TGTGCCAGCAGCGAGGAGGGGGCCGAGCAGTACTTC.

The CDR3, as DNA: TGTGCCAGCCGCCCCGGGCGGGAAAGTTCAGGGCAGTACTTC. Amino acid sequence: CASRPGRESSGQYF. The rearrangement links TRBV6-5 to TRBJ2-7, with TRBD2 as a possible D gene (6 bases). Germline values: CDR1 MNHEY, CDR2 SVGAGI. With 8 bases removed from V and 9 bases from J, the gap between germline ends came to 23 bases. This CDR3 is 14 amino acids long.

The V gene is TRBV28, the J gene TRBJ1-2, with D uncertain. V dropped 2 bases and J dropped 2 bases, with 12 bases sitting between them. The germline CDR1 and CDR2 sequences are MDHEN and SYDVKM. The CDR3 runs 15 residues. DNA for the CDR3: TGTGCCAGCAGTTTAATGCGGGGAGCAAACTATGGCTACACCTTC. Protein sequence: CASSLMRGANYGYTF.

The chain links TRBV6-1 to TRBJ2-5, with TRBD1 identical over 7 bases. Germline loops: CDR1 MNHNS, CDR2 SASEGT. This CDR3 contains 18 residues. J gave up 0 bases and V 0 bases, and 10 bases lay outside the gene matches. The DNA of the CDR3 is TGTGCCAGCAGTGAAGCGGGGACAGAGGGCTCGTACCAAGAGACCCAGTACTTC. This translates into CASSEAGTEGSYQETQYF.

This clone has more than one count but fewer than ten. J is TRBJ1-1 and V is TRBV15; no clear D. Germline V gene lookup returns CDR1 LNHNV and CDR2 YYDKDF (reference sequence). V shed 8 bases and J shed 11 bases, with 18 bases lying between them. The CDR3 runs 12 residues. CDR3 nucleotide sequence: TGTGCCACCTCGGGGTCCTACGTGGTGGCTTTCTTT. It codes for CATSGSYVVAFF.